This TCR beta chain was documented in a study of T cell repertoires in cytomegalovirus infection. Overall study: Recently described HLA-C-restricted plus well-studied HLA-B-restricted CMV epitopes were used. CMV infection together with matching HLA type was indicated by public TCR beta signatures. General observations from the study: Dominating the ex vivo response were HLA-C-restricted CMV-specific TCR beta clonotypes. Summed frequency of shared TCR beta families picked out CMV carriers who also had the relevant HLA.

Germline V gene lookup returns CDR1 SGHVS and CDR2 FQNEAQ. The ends were cut back, 5 bases at V and 4 bases at J, with 24 bases in the middle. The CDR3 runs to 17 residues. Worth noting for this clonotype: The antigen remains undetermined.

TCRdb itself ran the reads through MiXCR, one entry per CDR3 protein. This sample yields about 470,000 distinct CDR3 sequences, of which roughly 46% are seen a single time; around two fifths belongs to the top ten. The sequence derives from a human donor in good health (CMV status not recorded). Some clones in this sample may be carry-over from other donors' samples. The material sequenced was cultured PBMCs, taken from culture after CMV antigen stimulation. The chain recombines TRBV7-8 with TRBJ2-7; D may be TRBD2 (6 bases). For the CDR3, the DNA is TGTGCCAGCAGCCTCCCCCGATATGGGGGGAACCCTTACGAGCAGTACTTC. Translated: CASSLPRYGGNPYEQYF.